Each of the 30 T cell receptor beta chains below was sequenced from the same sample in a study of STAT5B mutations in CD4+ large granular lymphocyte leukemia. Profiling relied on immunoSEQ multiplex PCR, and the TCRdb table lists in-frame clones only, not all of them. The table records some 40,000 clones, roughly 79% of them present only once. Material for sequencing was CD4+ T cells from blood buffy coats. Receptor source: a human donor in good health.

The rearrangement joins TRBV4-3 to TRBJ2-2; 7 positions match TRBD2. The CDR3 extends over 14 amino acids. Germline trimming cut 1 base from V and 7 bases from J; bases unmatched to any gene: 3. Germline loops: CDR1 LGHNA, CDR2 YSLEER. In nucleotides, the CDR3 is TGCGCCAGCAGCCAAGGGCGGGAGTACGGGGAGCTGTTTTTT. This codes for CASSQGREYGELFF.

The rearrangement uses TRBV9 and TRBJ2-3, with 10 nucleotides matching TRBD2. From germline, CDR1 is SGDLS and CDR2 YYNGEE. V dropped 3 bases and J dropped 5; count of bases not matched to a gene: 12. The CDR3 runs to 17 residues. The DNA for the CDR3 is TGTGCCAGCAGCGCTGCCGGTAGCGGGGGGCATAAAGATACGCAGTATTTT. It codes for CASSAAGSGGHKDTQYF. Complete variable domain (other parts from reference TRBV9 and TRBJ2-3): DSGVTQTPKHLITATGQRVTLRCSPRSGDLSVYWYQQSLDQGLQFLIQYYNGEERAKGNILERFSAQQFPDLHSELNLSSLELGDSALYFCASSAAGSGGHKDTQYFGPGTRLTVL.

This chain uses TRBV19 with TRBJ1-6; D unresolved. This CDR3 has 16 amino acids. Germline CDR1 reads LNHDA; CDR2 reads SQIVND (reference sequence). Trimming took off 4 bases at V and 7 bases at J, with 17 bases between the two ends. The CDR3 region is CASSTGGGGFNSPLHF. The CDR3 DNA follows: TGTGCCAGTAGTACAGGAGGTGGAGGGTTCAATTCACCCCTCCACTTT.

The rearrangement uses TRBV29-1 and TRBJ2-1; 9 nucleotides match TRBD2. The CDR3 consists of 13 residues. The V and J ends lost 7 bases and 4 bases, in that order; junction bases with no gene match: 5. Germline V gene data show CDR1 as SQVTM and CDR2 as ANQGSEA. This CDR3 is CSARTSEYNEQFF. DNA of the CDR3: TGCAGCGCCCGGACTAGCGAGTACAATGAGCAGTTCTTC.

This rearrangement joins TRBV5-1 to TRBJ2-6; 9 bases map to TRBD1. The CDR3 runs 18 residues. Trimming took 0 bases from V and 2 from J; bases not matched to a gene: 6. In germline, CDR1 is SGHRS, CDR2 YFSETQ. The CDR3 bases are TGCGCCAGCAGCTTGGGAGACAGGGGGGGAACTGGGGCCAACGTCCTGACTTTC. It encodes CASSLGDRGGTGANVLTF.

V is TRBV30 and J is TRBJ2-7, with 9 bases fitting TRBD1. Germline V CDR1 and CDR2: GTSNPN, SVGIG (reference sequence). Trimming removed 5 bases from V and 1 base from J; junction bases left unmatched: 3. The CDR3 length is 13 residues. DNA of the CDR3: TGTGCCTGGTCGGGACAGGGATCCTACGAGCAGTACTTC. Amino acid sequence: CAWSGQGSYEQYF.

The V gene is TRBV2, the J gene TRBJ2-2; D is perhaps TRBD2 (5 bases). This CDR3 has 13 residues. Germline values: CDR1 SNHLY, CDR2 FYNNEI. V lost 6 bases, J lost 7 bases, and 12 bases lay in between. CDR3 loop: CASSARVNGELFF. CDR3 bases: TGTGCCAGCAGCGCGCGGGTAAACGGGGAGCTGTTTTTT. The full variable domain, in which reference TRBV2 and TRBJ2-2 provide the parts outside the CDR3, is EPEVTQTPSHQVTQMGQEVILRCVPISNHLYFYWYRQILGQKVEFLVSFYNNEISEKSEIFDDQFSVERPDGSNFTLKIRSTKLEDSAMYFCASSARVNGELFFGEGSRLTVL.

The CDR3, as DNA: TGTGCCAGCAGTCCGGGACTAGCGGGGGGCGGAATCAGGACGTCCTACGAGCAGTACTTC. The encoded protein is CASSPGLAGGGIRTSYEQYF. The V and J genes are TRBV27 and TRBJ2-7, with 15 bases lining up with TRBD2. V trimming: 5 bases; J trimming: 1 base; junction bases outside the gene matches: 15. The CDR3 spans 20 residues. Germline CDR1 is MNHEY and CDR2 is SMNVEV (reference sequence).

V is TRBV5-1 and J is TRBJ2-1; TRBD2 matches 8 bases. The CDR3 extends over 16 amino acids. Germline CDR1 SGHRS, CDR2 YFSETQ. Trimming took 0 bases from V and 4 from J; bases not matched to a gene: 6. The CDR3 coding sequence is TGCGCCAGCAGCTTGGGTAGCGGGGCACATTACAATGAGCAGTTCTTC. This translates into CASSLGSGAHYNEQFF.

The genes are TRBV6-6 and TRBJ1-2, with D tentatively TRBD1 (6 bases). V lost 4 bases and J lost 4, with 10 bases in between. Germline V gene lookup returns CDR1 MNHNY and CDR2 SVGAGI (reference sequence). The CDR3 spans 13 residues. CDR3 in amino acids: CASSLDSTYGYTF. DNA of the CDR3: TGTGCCAGCAGTTTGGACAGCACCTATGGCTACACCTTC.

V gene TRBV10-3 combines with J gene TRBJ2-7, with 8 bases identical to TRBD2. V was pared by 7 bases and J by 0 bases, with 5 bases of the junction left unmatched. Germline values: CDR1 ENHRY, CDR2 SYGVKD. CDR3 length equals 14 residues. CDR3 bases: TGTGCCATCAAAAGCGGGGGAACCTCCTACGAGCAGTACTTC. Amino acid sequence: CAIKSGGTSYEQYF.

This sequence joins TRBV27 and TRBJ2-3, with 11 bases that match TRBD2. This CDR3 region has 17 residues. J gave up 0 bases and V 3 bases, and 5 bases lay outside the gene matches. In germline, CDR1 is MNHEY, CDR2 SMNVEV (reference sequence). CDR3 region: CASSFSGLAVSTDTQYF. The CDR3 nucleotides are TGTGCCAGCAGTTTTTCGGGACTAGCGGTGAGCACAGATACGCAGTATTTT.

This rearrangement joins TRBV6-1 to TRBJ1-3; D gene unclear. CDR3 length: 13 residues. V lost 1 base and J 3 bases, leaving 4 bases between the germline ends. Per germline, CDR1 MNHNS and CDR2 SASEGT. The CDR3: CASSEGGGNTIYF. The CDR3 coding sequence is TGTGCCAGCAGTGAAGGCGGTGGAAACACCATATATTTT.

V is TRBV18 and J is TRBJ2-7; the D gene is possibly TRBD1 (5 bases). CDR1 is KGHSH, CDR2 LQKENI, per germline. The CDR3 has 14 residues. Trimming pared 3 bases from V and 2 bases from J, leaving 11 bases between. In DNA form, the CDR3 reads TGTGCCAGCTCACCCTCTCAGGGCCCCTACGAGCAGTACTTC. Translation: CASSPSQGPYEQYF.

The chain joins TRBV30 to TRBJ1-4; D unclear. CDR1 and CDR2 (germline): GTSNPN, SVGIG (reference sequence). Trimming shortened V by 1 base and J by 4 bases, and 7 bases separated the two germline ends. The CDR3 is 13 residues long. CDR3 coding DNA: TGTGCCTGGAGTGCCGGTCTTAATGAAAAACTGTTTTTT. Translation: CAWSAGLNEKLFF. Looking up the rest from reference TRBV30 and TRBJ1-4 gives the full variable domain: SQTIHQWPATLVQPVGSPLSLECTVEGTSNPNLYWYRQAAGRGLQLLFYSVGIGQISSEVPQNLSASRPQDRQFILSSKKLLLSDSGFYLCAWSAGLNEKLFFGSGTQLSVL.

The table lists this clone with a count of one. J is TRBJ1-5 and V is TRBV28, with 9 bases matching TRBD1. Germline CDR1 reads MDHEN; CDR2 reads SYDVKM. V lost 2 bases, J lost 0 bases, and 5 bases stayed unmatched. The CDR3 is 17 amino acids. This CDR3 reads CASSLEGQGYSNQPQHF. CDR3 coding DNA: TGTGCCAGCAGTTTAGAGGGACAGGGTTATAGCAATCAGCCCCAGCATTTT. Filled out from reference TRBV28 and TRBJ1-5, the complete variable domain reads DVKVTQSSRYLVKRTGEKVFLECVQDMDHENMFWYRQDPGLGLRLIYFSYDVKMKEKGDIPEGYSVSREKKERFSLILESASTNQTSMYLCASSLEGQGYSNQPQHFGDGTRLSIL.

This clone has just a few counts. The J gene is TRBJ1-1, the V gene TRBV30; D may be TRBD1 (5 bases). In germline, CDR1 is GTSNPN, CDR2 SVGIG (reference sequence). The CDR3 is 12 residues long. V was cut by 3 bases and J by 0 bases, with 5 bases left in between. The CDR3 region has the DNA TGTGCCTGGAGCAGGGTGAACACTGAAGCTTTCTTT. Amino acids: CAWSRVNTEAFF.

The rearrangement links TRBV6-5 to TRBJ1-4; no clear D. Between the trimmed V and J ends, which lost 6 bases and 4 bases, there was a span of 9 bases. Germline lookup yields CDR1 MNHEY and CDR2 SVGAGI. The CDR3 has 13 residues. The CDR3 here is CASSTGVNEKLFF. CDR3 nucleotides: TGTGCCAGCAGCACCGGGGTTAATGAAAAACTGTTTTTT.

The rearrangement links TRBV5-3 to TRBJ2-1; 10 bases are shared with TRBD2. TRBV5-3 counts as an open reading frame of uncertain function. Losses at the gene ends were 8 bases for V and 4 bases for J; bases not matched to a gene: 9. This CDR3 spans 15 amino acids. CDR3 protein: CARRTRTSGYNEQFF. The CDR3 DNA is TGTGCCAGGCGGACCAGGACTAGCGGTTACAATGAGCAGTTCTTC.

The V and J genes are TRBV13 and TRBJ2-1; TRBD2 matches 10 bases. V lost 5 bases, J lost 4 bases, and 8 bases stayed unmatched. Germline values: CDR1 PRHDT, CDR2 FYEKMQ (reference sequence). This CDR3 is built from 16 residues. This CDR3 is CASSQGAGGLYNEQFF. The CDR3 nucleotides are TGTGCCAGCAGCCAAGGAGCGGGGGGGCTGTACAATGAGCAGTTCTTC.

The rearrangement joins TRBV7-3 to TRBJ1-4; TRBD1 might be the D (6 bases). Germline V CDR1 and CDR2: SGHTA, FQGTGA. Trimming removed 5 bases at V and 8 bases at J, with 12 bases between. The CDR3 is 13 residues long. CDR3 sequence: CASSQLRGEKLFF. As DNA, the CDR3 is TGTGCCAGCAGCCAGCTAAGGGGGGAAAAACTGTTTTTT.

The rearrangement uses TRBV25-1 and TRBJ1-6, with D maybe TRBD1 (5 bases). The CDR3 consists of 15 residues. Trimming shortened V by 1 base and J by 9 bases, and 13 bases separated the two germline ends. Germline V gene data show CDR1 as MGHDK and CDR2 as SYGVNS. CDR3 in DNA: TGTGCCAGCAGTGAATTCGGTCAGGGCCTTTCACCCCTCCACTTT. This sequence encodes CASSEFGQGLSPLHF.

Only one count was recorded for this clone. The chain employs TRBV7-3 and TRBJ1-1; possibly TRBD1 for D (5 bases). CDR3 length equals 14 residues. V was shortened by 5 bases and J by 2 bases, with 12 bases between the two germline ends. Germline V gene data show CDR1 as SGHTA and CDR2 as FQGTGA. CDR3 residues: CASSPGTLNTEAFF. The DNA of the CDR3 is TGTGCCAGCAGCCCCGGGACCTTAAACACTGAAGCTTTCTTT.

The CDR3 here is CASSSDQGRGTEAFF. The CDR3 coding sequence is TGTGCCAGCAGTTCCGATCAGGGGCGAGGCACTGAAGCTTTCTTT. This chain uses TRBV27 with TRBJ1-1; possible D gene TRBD1, 6 bases. The ends were cut back, 4 bases at V and 4 bases at J, with 16 bases in the middle. The germline V gene encodes CDR1 MNHEY and CDR2 SMNVEV (reference sequence). The CDR3 sequence is 15 residues long.

This sequence joins TRBV5-1 and TRBJ2-5; 8 nucleotides line up with TRBD1. Germline CDR1 and CDR2: SGHRS and YFSETQ. The CDR3 has 15 amino acids. The ends lost 4 bases at V and 5 bases at J; junction bases unmatched: 10. DNA for the CDR3: TGCGCCAGCAGCCCGACAGGGGATGAGAGGGAGACCCAGTACTTC. It specifies CASSPTGDERETQYF.

The chain employs TRBV4-1 and TRBJ1-2; the D gene is possibly TRBD1 (5 bases). From germline, CDR1 is MGHRA and CDR2 YSYEKL. The CDR3 spans 16 residues. Deletions cut 0 bases from V and 4 bases from J, with 15 bases between. The CDR3: CASSQDRGARGYGYTF. Written as DNA, the CDR3 is TGCGCCAGCAGCCAAGATAGGGGAGCCCGAGGCTATGGCTACACCTTC.

This chain connects TRBV13 to TRBJ2-3, with TRBD2 matching 12 bases. The V gene end was trimmed by 6 bases and the J gene end by 6 bases; junction bases not matched to a gene: 10. The germline V gene has CDR1 PRHDT and CDR2 FYEKMQ (reference sequence). The CDR3 has 16 residues. The CDR3 DNA is TGTGCCAGCAGACCTAGACTAGCGGGAGCGCTGGATACGCAGTATTTT. Protein: CASRPRLAGALDTQYF.

The V gene is TRBV6-5, the J gene TRBJ2-1; D is ambiguous. This CDR3 region has 14 residues. Germline assignment: CDR1 MNHEY and CDR2 SVGAGI. The V and J ends lost 0 bases and 9 bases respectively, with 12 bases between them. The CDR3 DNA is TGTGCCAGCAGTTACTCGGAGCTGTACGGTGAGCAGTTCTTC. Its protein product is CASSYSELYGEQFF.

This clone was observed once. The chain is built from TRBV6-1 and TRBJ2-3; 10 bases are shared with TRBD2. Germline V lookup: CDR1 MNHNS, CDR2 SASEGT. CDR3 length: 19 residues. The ends lost 0 bases at V and 4 bases at J; junction bases unmatched: 13. The CDR3 DNA follows: TGTGCCAGCAGTGAAGCGCATAGTTCAGCGGGAGGGCCCTCAGATACGCAGTATTTT. It codes for CASSEAHSSAGGPSDTQYF.

Here the CDR3 reads CASSLQGAGNTEAFF. As DNA, the CDR3 is TGTGCCAGCAGCCTCCAGGGGGCGGGGAACACTGAAGCTTTCTTT. V usage is TRBV11-3 and J usage is TRBJ1-1; 8 bases map to TRBD1. The CDR3 is 15 residues long. Germline CDR1 and CDR2: SGHNT and YENEEA. V lost 5 bases and J lost 1; bases outside the gene matches: 6.